This paragraph reports one T cell receptor (beta chain). What it recognizes is unknown. This sample's time point: baseline, week 1 (first vaccination visit). As for treatment: pre-vaccination baseline after standard-of-care therapy. There were new WHO grade 3 or 4 astrocytomas in the donors, and these were IDH1-mutant and ATRX-lost. Here immunoSEQ multiplex PCR was the method, and the copy in TCRdb shows in-frame clones only, minus some. The table lists 65,000 to 70,000 clones, around four fifths of them singletons. The CDR3 contains 14 residues. V dropped 4 bases and J dropped 1 base, with 10 bases sitting between them. Germline V CDR1 and CDR2: MNHEY, SMNVEV (reference sequence). The data originate from a study of a mutant IDH1 vaccine in newly diagnosed glioma. Study-wide context: Pretreatment consisted of radiotherapy, temozolomide, or both, with most receiving both. Study-wide findings and caveats: Among top peripheral T cell clonotypes, changes seemed unrelated to pseudoprogression. Most patients, approximately 93%, showed vaccine-induced immune responses.

This specimen was peripheral blood mononuclear cells (PBMCs), taken from a glioma patient treated with radiotherapy, temozolomide or both. This receptor was identified in a young woman with glioma. Some clones in this sample may be carry-over from other donors' samples. The V call is TRBV27, the J call TRBJ1-1; weak D call: TRBD1 (6 bases). Here the CDR3 reads CASSSLQGNTEAFF. The CDR3 bases are TGTGCCAGCAGTTCGTTACAGGGGAACACTGAAGCTTTCTTT.